This T cell receptor (beta chain) was sequenced during a study of T cell responses to AZD1222 COVID-19 vaccine. Method: immunoSEQ multiplex PCR; TCRdb's copy keeps in-frame clones and lacks some. The sample lists some 170,000 clones; roughly 91% were seen once. Specimen: peripheral blood, collected on day 0 of AZD1222 vaccination. This sequence was found in an adult in good health.

CDR3 in DNA: TGCGCCAGCTCGCTGACAGGGTCCTACAATGAGCAGTTCTTC. Protein product: CASSLTGSYNEQFF. The rearrangement uses TRBV5-1 and TRBJ2-1; 7 bases align to TRBD1. The CDR3 totals 14 residues. V shed 7 bases and J 1 base; nucleotides not matched to a gene: 5. Germline V gene data show CDR1 as SGHRS and CDR2 as YFSETQ.